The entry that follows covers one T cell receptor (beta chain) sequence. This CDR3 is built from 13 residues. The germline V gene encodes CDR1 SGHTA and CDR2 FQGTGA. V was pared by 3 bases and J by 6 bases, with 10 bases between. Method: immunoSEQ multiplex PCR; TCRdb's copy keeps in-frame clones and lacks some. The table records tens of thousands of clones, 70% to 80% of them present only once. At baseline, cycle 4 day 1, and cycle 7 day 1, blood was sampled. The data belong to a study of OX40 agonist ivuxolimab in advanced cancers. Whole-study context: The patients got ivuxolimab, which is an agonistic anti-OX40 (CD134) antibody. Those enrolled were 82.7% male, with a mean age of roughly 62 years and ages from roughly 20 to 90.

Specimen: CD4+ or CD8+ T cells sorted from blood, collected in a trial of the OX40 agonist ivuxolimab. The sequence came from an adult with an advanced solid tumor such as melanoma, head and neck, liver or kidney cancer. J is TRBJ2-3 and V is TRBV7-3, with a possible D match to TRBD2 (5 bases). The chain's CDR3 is CASSFGVADTQYF. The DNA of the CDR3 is TGTGCCAGCAGCTTCGGGGTTGCGGATACGCAGTATTTT. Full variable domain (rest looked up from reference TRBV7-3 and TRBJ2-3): GAGVSQTPSNKVTEKGKYVELRCDPISGHTALYWYRQSLGQGPEFLIYFQGTGAADDSGLPNDRFFAVRPEGSVSTLKIQRTERGDSAVYLCASSFGVADTQYFGPGTRLTVL.